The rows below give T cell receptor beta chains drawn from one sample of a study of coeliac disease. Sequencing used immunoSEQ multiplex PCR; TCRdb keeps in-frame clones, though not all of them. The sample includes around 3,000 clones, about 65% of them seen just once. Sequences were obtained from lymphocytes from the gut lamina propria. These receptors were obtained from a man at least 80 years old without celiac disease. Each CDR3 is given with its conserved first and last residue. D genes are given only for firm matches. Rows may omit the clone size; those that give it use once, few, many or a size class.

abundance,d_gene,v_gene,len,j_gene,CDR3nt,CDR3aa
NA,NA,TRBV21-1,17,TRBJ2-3,TGTGCCAGCAGGGTGCGGGTGGCTACAGTCATGCAAGATACGCAGTATTTT,CASRVRVATVMQDTQYF
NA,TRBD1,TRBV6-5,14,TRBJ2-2,TGTGCCAGCAGATCGACAGGGGACACCGGGGAGCTGTTTTTT,CASRSTGDTGELFF
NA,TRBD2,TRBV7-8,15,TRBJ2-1,TGTGCCAGCAGCTCGGGGCGGGGGACTTACAATGAGCAGTTCTTC,CASSSGRGTYNEQFF
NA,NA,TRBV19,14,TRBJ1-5,TGTGCCAGTAGTACCCGGGACACCAATCAGCCCCAGCATTTT,CASSTRDTNQPQHF
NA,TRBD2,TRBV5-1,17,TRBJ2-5,TGCGCCAGCAGCCAGGCCTGGGACTCCCTCGGGGGGGAGACCCAGTACTTC,CASSQAWDSLGGETQYF
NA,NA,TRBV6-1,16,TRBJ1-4,TGTGCCAGCAGTGAAAGCTGGACAACAACTAATGAAAAACTGTTTTTT,CASSESWTTTNEKLFF
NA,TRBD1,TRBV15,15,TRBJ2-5,TGTGCCACCAGCCATTATAGGGACAGACAAGAGACCCAGTACTTC,CATSHYRDRQETQYF
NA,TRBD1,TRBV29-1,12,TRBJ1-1,TGCAGCGCCGGACAGGGGGCGGCTGAAGCTTTCTTT,CSAGQGAAEAFF
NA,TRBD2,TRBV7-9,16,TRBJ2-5,TGTGCCAGCAGCACACTAGCGGGGGGCCTCCAAGAGACCCAGTACTTC,CASSTLAGGLQETQYF
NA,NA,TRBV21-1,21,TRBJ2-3,TGTGCCAGCATCTCCTCCCCGGATGCGGGAGAGGTTGAAGTGAGCACAGATACGCAGTATTTT,CASISSPDAGEVEVSTDTQYF
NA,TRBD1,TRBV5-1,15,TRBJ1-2,TGCGCCAGCAGCCTAGACAGGGGGCGGCTCAATGGCTACACCTTC,CASSLDRGRLNGYTF
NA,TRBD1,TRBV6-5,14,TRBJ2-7,TGTGCCAGCAGTGTCAGGACAGGGCTCTACGAGCAGTACTTC,CASSVRTGLYEQYF
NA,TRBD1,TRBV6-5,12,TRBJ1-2,TGTGCCAGCCGTGCAGGGGGCGGTGGCTACACCTTC,CASRAGGGGYTF
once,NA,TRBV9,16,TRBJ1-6,TGTGCCAGCAGCACCTTGGACAGCTCCTATAATTCACCCCTCCACTTT,CASSTLDSSYNSPLHF
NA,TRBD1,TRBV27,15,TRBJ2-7,TGTGCCAGCAGTTCATACCGGGACAGGGTGGTCGAGCAGTACTTC,CASSSYRDRVVEQYF
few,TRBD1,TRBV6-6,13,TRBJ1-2,TGTGCCAGCAGTTACGGGGGACAGTATGGCTACACCTTC,CASSYGGQYGYTF
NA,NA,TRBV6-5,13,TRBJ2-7,TGTGCCAGCACGCGGGGCAGGGCCTACGAGCAGTACTTC,CASTRGRAYEQYF
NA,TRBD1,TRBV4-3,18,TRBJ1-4,TGCGCCAGCAGCCGAGAGACAGGGGGGACTGCGGCTAATGAAAAACTGTTTTTT,CASSRETGGTAANEKLFF
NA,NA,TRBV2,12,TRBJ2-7,TGTGCCAGCGAAGCAGTAGGGGGCGAGCAGTACTTC,CASEAVGGEQYF
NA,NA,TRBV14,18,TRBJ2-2,TGTGCCAGCAGCCATTGGGGGGATGGCTGGCTGAACACCGGGGAGCTGTTTTTT,CASSHWGDGWLNTGELFF
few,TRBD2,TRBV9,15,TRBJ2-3,TGTGCCAGCAGCGTAGGAGCGGGAGTCAAAGATACGCAGTATTTT,CASSVGAGVKDTQYF
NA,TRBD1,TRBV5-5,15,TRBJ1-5,TGTGCCAGCAGCCGAGGACAGGGACGCAATCAGCCCCAGCATTTT,CASSRGQGRNQPQHF
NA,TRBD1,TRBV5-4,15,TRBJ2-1,TGTGCCAGCAGCGGGCCCGGGACAGGGGGCTGGGAGCAGTTCTTC,CASSGPGTGGWEQFF
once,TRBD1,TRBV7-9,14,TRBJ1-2,TGTGCCAGCAGCACGACAGGGTTGGACTATGGCTACACCTTC,CASSTTGLDYGYTF
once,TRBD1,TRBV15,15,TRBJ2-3,TGTGCCACCAGCAGAGATCGGGACAGGGCTGATACGCAGTATTTT,CATSRDRDRADTQYF
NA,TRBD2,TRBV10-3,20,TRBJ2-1,TGTGCCATCAGTGAGAGAGGGGGACTAGCGGGAGGGCCAAGGTACAATGAGCAGTTCTTC,CAISERGGLAGGPRYNEQFF
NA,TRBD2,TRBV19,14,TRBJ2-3,TGTGCCAGTAGTGGTAGCGGGAAGGGTTTTACGCAGTATTTT,CASSGSGKGFTQYF
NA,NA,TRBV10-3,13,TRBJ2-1,TGTGCCATCAGTGATGGGGAGGTCGATGAGCAGTTCTTC,CAISDGEVDEQFF
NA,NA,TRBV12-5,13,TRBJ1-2,TGTGCTAGTGGACTCGACAGGATCTATGGCTACACCTTC,CASGLDRIYGYTF
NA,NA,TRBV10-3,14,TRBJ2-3,TGTGCCATCAGTGCCAGGGAAGAGAGGGATACGCAGTATTTT,CAISAREERDTQYF
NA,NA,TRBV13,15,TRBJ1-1,TGTGCCAGCAGGACGCGGGACGGGGGAGGCCCTGAAGCTTTCTTT,CASRTRDGGGPEAFF
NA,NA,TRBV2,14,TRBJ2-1,TGTGCCAGCAGTGAGGAGACGCCGTACAATGAGCAGTTCTTC,CASSEETPYNEQFF
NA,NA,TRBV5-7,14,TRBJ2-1,TGTGCCAGCAGCTTGGGCATCTACTACAATGAGCAGTTCTTC,CASSLGIYYNEQFF
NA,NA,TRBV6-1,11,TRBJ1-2,TGTGCCAGCAGTGACAGCTATGGCTACACCTTC,CASSDSYGYTF
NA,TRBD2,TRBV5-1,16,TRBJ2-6,TGCGCCAGCAGCTTGGCCGGGGGGGCTGGGGCCAACGTCCTGACTTTC,CASSLAGGAGANVLTF
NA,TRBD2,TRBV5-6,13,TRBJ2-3,TGTGCCAGCGCCCCCGGGAGGGCAGATACGCAGTATTTT,CASAPGRADTQYF
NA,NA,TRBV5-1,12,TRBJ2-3,TGCGCCAGCAGCTTGGCGGTAGATACGCAGTATTTT,CASSLAVDTQYF
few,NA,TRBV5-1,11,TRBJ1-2,TGCGCCAGCAGGGAGGGATATGGCTACACCTTC,CASREGYGYTF
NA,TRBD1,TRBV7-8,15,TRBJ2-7,TGTGCCAGCAGCTTACTCGGGACAGGGGCCCACGAGCAGTACTTC,CASSLLGTGAHEQYF
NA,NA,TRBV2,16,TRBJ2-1,TGTGCCAGCAGTGAGAGAAGGGGCCTCACCTACAATGAGCAGTTCTTC,CASSERRGLTYNEQFF
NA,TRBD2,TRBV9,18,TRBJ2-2,TGTGCCAGCAGCGTAACCACTAGCGGGAGGGCCGACACCGGGGAGCTGTTTTTT,CASSVTTSGRADTGELFF
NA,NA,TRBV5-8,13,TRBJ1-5,TGTGCCAGCAGCTACAGGGAATCTCAGCCCCAGCATTTT,CASSYRESQPQHF
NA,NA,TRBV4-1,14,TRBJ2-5,TGCGCCAGCAGCCAAGAAGGGGAAGGCGAGACCCAGTACTTC,CASSQEGEGETQYF
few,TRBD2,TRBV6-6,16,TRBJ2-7,TGTGCCAGCAGTTACTCGCGCGGGAGGAGGATGTACGAGCAGTACTTC,CASSYSRGRRMYEQYF
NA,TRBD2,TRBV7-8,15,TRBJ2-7,TGTGCCAGCAGCTTGCGACAGCTAGCGGGTTACGAGCAGTACTTC,CASSLRQLAGYEQYF
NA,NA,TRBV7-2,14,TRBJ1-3,TGTGCCAGCAGCTCCCGGACAAGGGGAAACACCATATATTTT,CASSSRTRGNTIYF
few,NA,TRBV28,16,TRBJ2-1,TGTGCCAGCAGTGCCGGGACACAGGGTTTTCACAATGAGCAGTTCTTC,CASSAGTQGFHNEQFF